Each of the 14 T cell receptor beta chains below was sequenced from the same sample in a study of CD8+ T cells in alopecia areata. RNA, once extracted, was reverse transcribed into cDNA for use as the sequencing template. The repertoire was sequenced with immunoSEQ multiplex PCR; TCRdb's copy has only in-frame clones and lacks some. This sample yields some 170,000 clones, of which approximately 53% are seen a single time; 9.5% to 14% belongs to the top ten. Treatment meaning: oral pan-JAK inhibitor, 5-10 mg twice daily. The sample was CD8+ T cells sorted from blood, taken at week 24, from a patient treated with tofacitinib. Receptors originate from a human donor with alopecia areata.

V is TRBV5-4 and J is TRBJ2-7; D perhaps matches TRBD1 (5 bases). The CDR3 totals 12 residues. CDR1 is SGHNT and CDR2 is YYREEE in the germline V gene (reference sequence). V dropped 4 bases and J dropped 3 bases, with 8 bases sitting between them. The CDR3 reads CASSIDSYEQYF. CDR3 nucleotide sequence: TGTGCCAGCAGCATAGACAGCTACGAGCAGTACTTC. The entire variable domain, with the rest obtained from reference TRBV5-4 and TRBJ2-7, is as follows: ETGVTQSPTHLIKTRGQQVTLRCSSQSGHNTVSWYQQALGQGPQFIFQYYREEENGRGNFPPRFSGLQFPNYSSELNVNALELDDSALYLCASSIDSYEQYFGPGTRLTVT.

The chain couples TRBV6-5 to TRBJ2-1; 9 nucleotides line up with TRBD2. The CDR3 spans 15 residues. Germline trimming cut 3 bases from V and 10 bases from J; bases unmatched to any gene: 10. Germline CDR1 is MNHEY and CDR2 is SVGAGI. CDR3 loop: CASSYRRGGRWEQFF. In nucleotides, the CDR3 is TGTGCCAGCAGTTATAGGCGGGGGGGCCGATGGGAGCAGTTCTTC.

This clone occurred a few times. The chain employs TRBV10-3 and TRBJ2-1, with D perhaps matching TRBD2 (6 bases). V was trimmed by 0 bases and J by 5 bases, leaving 17 bases between them. This CDR3 has 17 residues. From germline, CDR1 is ENHRY and CDR2 SYGVKD. CDR3 DNA: TGTGCCATCAGTGAGTCGATGGCAGCGGGCCCCCACAATGAGCAGTTCTTC. Translation gives CAISESMAAGPHNEQFF.

The chain couples TRBV13 to TRBJ2-1; the D call may be TRBD1 or TRBD2 (6 bases each). V was pared by 5 bases and J by 10 bases, with 12 bases between. The V gene's germline CDR1 is PRHDT and CDR2 FYEKMQ (reference sequence). This CDR3 is built from 12 residues. The CDR3 sequence: CASSMTRGEQFF. CDR3 DNA sequence: TGTGCCAGCAGCATGACTAGGGGGGAGCAGTTCTTC. The variable domain in full, completed from reference TRBV13 and TRBJ2-1, reads AAGVIQSPRHLIKEKRETATLKCYPIPRHDTVYWYQQGPGQDPQFLISFYEKMQSDKGSIPDRFSAQQFSDYHSELNMSSLELGDSALYFCASSMTRGEQFFGPGTRLTVL.

This clone was detected only a few times. This sequence joins TRBV11-3 and TRBJ1-4; D might be TRBD1 (6 bases). Germline lookup yields CDR1 SGHNT and CDR2 YENEEA. Trimming cost V 4 bases and J 2 bases, with 17 bases left between them. The CDR3 length is 17 residues. For the CDR3, the DNA is TGTGCCAGCAGCTCCCTTCCAGGGGTATCGACTAATGAAAAACTGTTTTTT. As protein: CASSSLPGVSTNEKLFF.

This clone was observed a few times. V usage is TRBV4-3 and J usage is TRBJ1-2; no reliable D call. CDR1 is LGHNA, CDR2 YSLEER, per germline. There are 15 residues in the CDR3. The V and J ends lost 1 base and 1 base respectively, with 10 bases between them. The CDR3: CASSQGSSDNYGYTF. CDR3 DNA sequence: TGCGCCAGCAGCCAAGGGTCATCCGATAACTATGGCTACACCTTC.

This clone was observed a few times. The chain carries TRBV11-2 and TRBJ2-7, with D perhaps matching TRBD1 or TRBD2 (5 bases each). V shed 5 bases and J shed 7 bases, with 27 bases lying between them. Germline V gives CDR1 SGHAT, CDR2 FQNNGV. CDR3 length: 17 residues. In DNA, the CDR3 is TGTGCCAGCAGCCCTTGGAAGGGCCGGGGCACCACCGGAGAGCAGTACTTC. It translates to CASSPWKGRGTTGEQYF.

The chain links TRBV30 to TRBJ2-7, with D possibly TRBD2 on 6 matching bases. Germline loops: CDR1 GTSNPN, CDR2 SVGIG (reference sequence). The germline V and J ends were trimmed by 0 bases and 1 base, with 13 bases remaining between them. The CDR3 length is 15 residues. CDR3 sequence reads: CAWSVPGSGSYEQYF. CDR3 in DNA: TGTGCCTGGAGTGTACCCGGGAGCGGGTCCTACGAGCAGTACTTC.

For the CDR3, the DNA is TGCGCCAGCAGCCCGGGACTGAGTAGCACAGATACGCAGTATTTT. Translation: CASSPGLSSTDTQYF. This chain links TRBV5-1 with TRBJ2-3, with a tentative D call TRBD2 (6 bases). Trimming took 4 bases from V and 0 from J, leaving 12 bases between them. CDR3 length equals 15 residues. Germline V lookup: CDR1 SGHRS, CDR2 YFSETQ.

This chain connects TRBV29-1 to TRBJ2-2; D possibly corresponds to TRBD2 (6 bases). V dropped 6 bases and J dropped 7 bases, with 12 bases sitting between them. The germline V gene encodes CDR1 SQVTM and CDR2 ANQGSEA. The CDR3 covers 12 residues. The CDR3 coding sequence is TGCAGCGTCTCCTGGCGGGACGGGGAGCTGTTTTTT. Its translation: CSVSWRDGELFF.

The V gene is TRBV7-6, the J gene TRBJ2-7, with D perhaps matching TRBD2 (5 bases). CDR3 length: 15 amino acids. Trimming took 7 bases from V and 2 from J, leaving 18 bases between them. Germline V gene data show CDR1 as SGHVS and CDR2 as FNYEAQ. CDR3 region: CASIPAAGRTYEQYF. CDR3 nucleotide sequence: TGTGCCAGCATCCCGGCTGCGGGTAGAACCTACGAGCAGTACTTC.

J is TRBJ2-7 and V is TRBV6-4, with 7 bases matching TRBD2. Germline CDR1 and CDR2: MRHNA and SNTAGT. The CDR3 loop spans 14 amino acids. After removal of 8 bases from V and 3 bases from J, the junction contained 10 bases not matched to a gene. The CDR3: CASGRERKIYEQYF. CDR3 DNA sequence: TGTGCCAGCGGGAGGGAAAGGAAGATCTACGAGCAGTACTTC.

The chain links TRBV15 to TRBJ2-7, with a possible D match to TRBD1 (5 bases). Trimming took 4 bases from V and 7 from J, leaving 17 bases between them. Germline V lookup: CDR1 LNHNV, CDR2 YYDKDF (reference sequence). The CDR3 is made up of 14 amino acids. CDR3 protein: CATSNPGNWAEQYF. DNA of the CDR3: TGTGCCACCAGCAATCCAGGGAATTGGGCGGAGCAGTACTTC.

The chain employs TRBV11-2 and TRBJ1-2, with D perhaps TRBD1 (6 bases). The germline V gene encodes CDR1 SGHAT and CDR2 FQNNGV. This CDR3 has 12 residues. Trimming shortened V by 6 bases and J by 8 bases, and 13 bases separated the two germline ends. CDR3 amino acids: CASRWGASGYTF. The CDR3 DNA reads TGTGCCAGCAGATGGGGGGCGTCCGGCTACACCTTC.